This T cell receptor beta chain appears in the sequencing data of a study of Ad26.COV2.S vaccination and SARS-CoV-2 variants. This clone came up once. Here immunoSEQ multiplex PCR was the method, and the copy in TCRdb shows in-frame clones only, minus some. Of about 350,000 clones listed, 65% to 90% are singletons. Sample treatment: around 19 received Ad26.COV2.S at low or high dose, single or two shots; several received placebo; per-sample allocation not given. Day 63 after the first vaccine or placebo injection was the time point for sampling. Specimen: peripheral blood, collected in a trial of Ad26.COV2.S vaccine versus placebo. The sequence derives from a person between 18 and 65 years old who received the Ad26.COV2.S COVID-19 vaccine or a placebo.

This CDR3 reads CASSPPQGYEQYF. In DNA form, the CDR3 reads TGTGCCAGCAGCCCCCCACAGGGGTACGAGCAGTACTTC. The chain employs TRBV12-3 or TRBV12-4 and TRBJ2-7, with 7 nucleotides matching TRBD1. The CDR3 spans 13 residues. J lost 4 bases, V lost 6 bases, and 6 bases had no gene match.